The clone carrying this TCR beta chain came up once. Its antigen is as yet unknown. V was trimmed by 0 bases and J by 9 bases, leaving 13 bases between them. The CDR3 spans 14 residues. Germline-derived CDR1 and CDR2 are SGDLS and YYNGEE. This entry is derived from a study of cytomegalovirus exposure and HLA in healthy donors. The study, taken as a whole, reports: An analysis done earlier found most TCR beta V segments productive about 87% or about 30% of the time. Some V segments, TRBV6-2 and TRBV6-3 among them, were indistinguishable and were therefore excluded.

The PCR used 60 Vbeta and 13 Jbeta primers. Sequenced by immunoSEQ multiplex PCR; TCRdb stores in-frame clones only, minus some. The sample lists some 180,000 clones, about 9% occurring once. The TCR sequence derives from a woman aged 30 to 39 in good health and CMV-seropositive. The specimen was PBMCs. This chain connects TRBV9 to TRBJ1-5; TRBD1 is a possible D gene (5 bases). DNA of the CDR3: TGTGCCAGCAGCGTAGACGAATCGGGGGTGCCCCAGCATTTT. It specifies CASSVDESGVPQHF.